The source of this T cell receptor (beta chain) is a study of cytomegalovirus exposure and HLA in healthy donors. Study-level points and caveats: Among TCR beta chains, those listed as cytomegalovirus-associated numbered some 170. The dataset shows that most TCR sequences were rare, while some public TCRs occurred in many donors.

A single count supports this clone. Its antigen is not identified. Germline CDR1 reads SQVTM; CDR2 reads ANQGSEA. The CDR3 covers 14 residues. With V trimmed by 6 bases and J by 2 bases, 9 bases remained unmatched. Clones were read by immunoSEQ multiplex PCR, and TCRdb kept only the in-frame ones, dropping some. The repertoire has 200,000 to 250,000 clones, 80% to 90% of them found once; the top ten carry about 2%. The clonotype was recovered from a woman in her late teens or twenties in good health and CMV-seropositive. Sequencing used PBMCs. The chain joins TRBV29-1 to TRBJ1-1; 7 bases fit TRBD1. CDR3 region: CSVVDWDRNTEAFF. CDR3 DNA sequence: TGCAGCGTGGTCGATTGGGACAGAAACACTGAAGCTTTCTTT.